This TCR beta chain was retrieved from a study of OX40 agonist ivuxolimab in advanced cancers. In the study overall: Every 2 weeks, patients received ivuxolimab intravenously, dosed at 0.01 to 10 mg/kg. Among those treated, three patients had partial responses, one with hepatocellular carcinoma and two with cutaneous melanoma.

Per germline, CDR1 SGHRS and CDR2 YFSETQ. This CDR3 contains 15 residues. Deletions cut 5 bases from V and 5 bases from J, with 19 bases between. The protocol was immunoSEQ multiplex PCR, while the TCRdb copy is restricted to in-frame clones and leaves out a portion. The sample carries tens of thousands of clones, 80% to 95% recorded once. Sample: CD4+ or CD8+ T cells sorted from blood, taken in a trial of the OX40 agonist ivuxolimab. The chain recombines TRBV5-1 with TRBJ1-1; D gene ambiguous. The sequence was collected from an adult with an advanced solid tumor such as melanoma, head and neck, liver or kidney cancer. CDR3 in DNA: TGCGCCAGCAGTCCGCGGTGGGCGCCGGAAACTGAAGCTTTCTTT. Translated: CASSPRWAPETEAFF. Full variable domain (rest looked up from reference TRBV5-1 and TRBJ1-1): KAGVTQTPRYLIKTRGQQVTLSCSPISGHRSVSWYQQTPGQGLQFLFEYFSETQRNKGNFPGRFSGRQFSNSRSEMNVSTLELGDSALYLCASSPRWAPETEAFFGQGTRLTVV.